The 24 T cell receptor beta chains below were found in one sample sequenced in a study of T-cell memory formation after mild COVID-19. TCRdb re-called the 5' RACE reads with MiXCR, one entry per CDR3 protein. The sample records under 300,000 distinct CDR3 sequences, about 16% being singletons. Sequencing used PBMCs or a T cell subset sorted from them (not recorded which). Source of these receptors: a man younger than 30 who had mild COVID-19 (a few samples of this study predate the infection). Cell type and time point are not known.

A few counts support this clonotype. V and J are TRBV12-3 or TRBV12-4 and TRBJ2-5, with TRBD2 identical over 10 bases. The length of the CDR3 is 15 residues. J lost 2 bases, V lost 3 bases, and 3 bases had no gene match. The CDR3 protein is CASSFQAGGQETQYF. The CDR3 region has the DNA TGTGCCAGCAGTTTTCAAGCGGGGGGGCAAGAGACCCAGTACTTC.

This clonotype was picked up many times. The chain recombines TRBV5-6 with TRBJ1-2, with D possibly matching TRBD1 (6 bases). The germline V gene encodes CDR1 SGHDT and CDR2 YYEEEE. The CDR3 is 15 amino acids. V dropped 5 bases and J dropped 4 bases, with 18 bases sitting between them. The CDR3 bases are TGTGCCAGCAGTCTGAGGGGGGTTGGAAGCTATGGCTACACCTTC. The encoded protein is CASSLRGVGSYGYTF.

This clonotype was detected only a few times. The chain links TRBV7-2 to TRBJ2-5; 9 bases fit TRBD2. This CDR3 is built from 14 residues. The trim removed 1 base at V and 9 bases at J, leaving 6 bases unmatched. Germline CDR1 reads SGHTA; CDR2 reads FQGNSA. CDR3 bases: TGTGCCAGCAGCTTAGTAGCGGGGGACCTGGCCCAGTACTTC. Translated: CASSLVAGDLAQYF.

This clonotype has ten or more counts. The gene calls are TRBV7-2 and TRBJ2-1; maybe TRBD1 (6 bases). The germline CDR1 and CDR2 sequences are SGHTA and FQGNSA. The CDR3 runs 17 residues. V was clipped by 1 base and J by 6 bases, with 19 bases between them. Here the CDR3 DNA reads TGTGCCAGCAGCTTAGGGGTGGGGGCTGGCCGGGGCAATGAGCAGTTCTTC. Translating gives CASSLGVGAGRGNEQFF.

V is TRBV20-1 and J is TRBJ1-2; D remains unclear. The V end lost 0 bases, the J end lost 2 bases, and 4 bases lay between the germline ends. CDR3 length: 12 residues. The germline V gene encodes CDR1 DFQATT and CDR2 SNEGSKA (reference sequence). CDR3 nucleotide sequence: TGCAGTGCTAGAGACGGGAACTATGGCTACACCTTC. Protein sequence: CSARDGNYGYTF.

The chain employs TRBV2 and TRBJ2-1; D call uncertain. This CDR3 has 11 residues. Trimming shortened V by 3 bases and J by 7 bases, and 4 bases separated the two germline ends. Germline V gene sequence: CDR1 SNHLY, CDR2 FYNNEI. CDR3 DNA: TGTGCCAGCAGTGAGTTAAATGAGCAGTTCTTC. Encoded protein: CASSELNEQFF.

CDR3 amino acids: CSAPTGNTEAFF. DNA for the CDR3: TGCAGTGCCCCTACGGGGAACACTGAAGCTTTCTTT. The gene calls are TRBV20-1 and TRBJ1-1; D is ambiguous. Trimming removed 6 bases from V and 1 base from J, with 9 bases in between. Germline loops: CDR1 DFQATT, CDR2 SNEGSKA (reference sequence). The CDR3 runs to 12 residues.

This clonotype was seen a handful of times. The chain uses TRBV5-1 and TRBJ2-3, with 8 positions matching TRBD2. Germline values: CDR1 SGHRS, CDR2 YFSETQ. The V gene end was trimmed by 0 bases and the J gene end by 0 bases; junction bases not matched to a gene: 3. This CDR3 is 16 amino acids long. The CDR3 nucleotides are TGCGCCAGCAGCTTGGCCATAGCGGGGAGCACAGATACGCAGTATTTT. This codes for CASSLAIAGSTDTQYF.

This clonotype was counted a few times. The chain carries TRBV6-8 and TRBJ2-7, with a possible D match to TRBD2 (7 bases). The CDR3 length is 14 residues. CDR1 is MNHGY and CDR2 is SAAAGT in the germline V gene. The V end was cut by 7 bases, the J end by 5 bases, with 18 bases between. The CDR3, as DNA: TGTGCCAGCAATAATCGGGGGGCCGGCGACGAGCAGTACGTC. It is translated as CASNNRGAGDEQYV.

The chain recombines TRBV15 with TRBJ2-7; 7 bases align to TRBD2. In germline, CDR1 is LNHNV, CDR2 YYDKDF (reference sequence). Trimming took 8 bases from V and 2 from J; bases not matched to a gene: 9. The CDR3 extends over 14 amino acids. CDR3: CATSRGEGTYEQYF. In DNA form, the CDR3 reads TGTGCCACCTCCCGGGGGGAGGGGACCTACGAGCAGTACTTC.

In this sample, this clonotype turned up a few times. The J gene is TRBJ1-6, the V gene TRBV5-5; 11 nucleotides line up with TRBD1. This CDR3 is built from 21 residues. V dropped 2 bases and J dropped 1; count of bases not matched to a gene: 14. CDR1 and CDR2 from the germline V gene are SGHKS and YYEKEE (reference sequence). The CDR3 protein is CASSFGQGARLGWSYNSPLHF. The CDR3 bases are TGTGCCAGCAGCTTCGGACAGGGGGCGCGTCTCGGATGGTCCTATAATTCACCCCTCCACTTT.

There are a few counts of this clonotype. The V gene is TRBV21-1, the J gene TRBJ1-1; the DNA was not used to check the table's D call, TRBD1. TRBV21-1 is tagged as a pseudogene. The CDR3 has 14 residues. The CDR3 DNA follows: TGTGCCAGCAGCAAGAAGACAGGGAACACTGAAGCTTTCTTT. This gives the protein CASSKKTGNTEAFF.

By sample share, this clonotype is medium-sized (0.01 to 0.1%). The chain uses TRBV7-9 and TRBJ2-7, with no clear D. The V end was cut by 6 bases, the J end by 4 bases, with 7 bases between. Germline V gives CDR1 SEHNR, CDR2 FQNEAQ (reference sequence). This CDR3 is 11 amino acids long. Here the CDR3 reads CASSNRYEQYF. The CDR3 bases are TGTGCCAGCAGTAACCGTTACGAGCAGTACTTC. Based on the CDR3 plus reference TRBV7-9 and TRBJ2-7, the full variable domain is DTGVSQNPRHKITKRGQNVTFRCDPISEHNRLYWYRQTLGQGPEFLTYFQNEAQLEKSRLLSDRFSAERPKGSFSTLEIQRTEQGDSAMYLCASSNRYEQYFGPGTRLTVT.

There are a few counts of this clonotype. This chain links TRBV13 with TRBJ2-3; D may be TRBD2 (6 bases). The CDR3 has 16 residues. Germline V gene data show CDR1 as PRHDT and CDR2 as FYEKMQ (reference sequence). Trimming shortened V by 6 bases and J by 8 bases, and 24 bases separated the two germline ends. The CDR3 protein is CASSPSSPAGTGTQYF. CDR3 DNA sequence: TGTGCCAGCAGTCCATCGTCGCCGGCGGGGACCGGTACGCAGTATTTT.

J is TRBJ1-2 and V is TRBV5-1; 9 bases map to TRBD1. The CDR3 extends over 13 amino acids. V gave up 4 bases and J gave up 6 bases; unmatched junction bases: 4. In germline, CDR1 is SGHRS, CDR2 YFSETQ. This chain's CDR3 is CASSARDRDGYTF. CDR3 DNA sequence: TGCGCCAGCAGCGCCCGGGACAGGGATGGCTACACCTTC.

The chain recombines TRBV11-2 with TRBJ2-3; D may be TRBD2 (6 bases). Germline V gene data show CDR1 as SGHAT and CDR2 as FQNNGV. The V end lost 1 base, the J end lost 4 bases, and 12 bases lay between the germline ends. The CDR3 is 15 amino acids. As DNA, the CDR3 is TGTGCCAGCAGCTTAGTTCGGGGGAGCGCAGATACGCAGTATTTT. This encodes CASSLVRGSADTQYF.

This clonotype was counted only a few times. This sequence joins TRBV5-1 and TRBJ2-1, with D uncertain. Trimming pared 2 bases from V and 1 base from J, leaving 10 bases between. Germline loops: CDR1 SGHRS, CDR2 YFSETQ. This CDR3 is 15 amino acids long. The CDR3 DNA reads TGCGCCAGCAGCTTAAGGACGGTATCCTACAATGAGCAGTTCTTC. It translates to CASSLRTVSYNEQFF.

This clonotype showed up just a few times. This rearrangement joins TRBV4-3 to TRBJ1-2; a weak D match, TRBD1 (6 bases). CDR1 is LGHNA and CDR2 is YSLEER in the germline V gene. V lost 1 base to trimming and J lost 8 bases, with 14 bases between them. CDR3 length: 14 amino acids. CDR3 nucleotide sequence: TGCGCCAGCAGCCAAGTTGCGGGGGCACGGGGCTACACCTTC. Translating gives CASSQVAGARGYTF.

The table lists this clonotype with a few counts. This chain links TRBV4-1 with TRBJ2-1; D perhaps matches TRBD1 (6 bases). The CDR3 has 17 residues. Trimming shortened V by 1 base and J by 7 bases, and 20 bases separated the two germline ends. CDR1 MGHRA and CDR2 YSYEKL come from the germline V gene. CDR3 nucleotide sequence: TGCGCCAGCAGCCAAGGCCGCGGCAGGGGCATTTCGAATGAGCAGTTCTTC. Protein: CASSQGRGRGISNEQFF.

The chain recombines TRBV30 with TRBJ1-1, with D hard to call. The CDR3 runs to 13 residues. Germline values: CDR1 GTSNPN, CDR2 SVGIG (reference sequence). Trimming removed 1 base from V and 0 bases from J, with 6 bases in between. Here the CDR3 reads CAWSAPMNTEAFF. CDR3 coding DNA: TGTGCCTGGAGTGCCCCGATGAACACTGAAGCTTTCTTT.

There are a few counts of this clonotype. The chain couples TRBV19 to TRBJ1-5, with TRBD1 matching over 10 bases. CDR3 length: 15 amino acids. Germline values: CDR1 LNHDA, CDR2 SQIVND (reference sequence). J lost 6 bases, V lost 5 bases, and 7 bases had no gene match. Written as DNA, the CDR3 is TGTGCCAGTAGTGGGACAGGGGCGCGTAGTCAGCCCCAGCATTTT. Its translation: CASSGTGARSQPQHF. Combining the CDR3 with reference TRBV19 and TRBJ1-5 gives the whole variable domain DGGITQSPKYLFRKEGQNVTLSCEQNLNHDAMYWYRQDPGQGLRLIYYSQIVNDFQKGDIAEGYSVSREKKESFPLTVTSAQKNPTAFYLCASSGTGARSQPQHFGDGTRLSIL.

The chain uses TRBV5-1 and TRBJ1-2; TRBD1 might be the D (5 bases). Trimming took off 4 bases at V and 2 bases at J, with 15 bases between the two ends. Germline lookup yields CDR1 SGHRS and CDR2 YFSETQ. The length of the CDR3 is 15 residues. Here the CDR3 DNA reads TGCGCCAGCAGCGGTAGTGGAAGGGGCAACTATGGCTACACCTTC. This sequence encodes CASSGSGRGNYGYTF.

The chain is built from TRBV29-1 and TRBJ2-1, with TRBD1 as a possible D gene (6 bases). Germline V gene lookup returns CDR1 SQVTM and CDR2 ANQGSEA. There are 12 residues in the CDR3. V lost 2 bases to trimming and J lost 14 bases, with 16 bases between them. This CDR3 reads CSVETYGQLKFF. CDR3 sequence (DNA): TGCAGCGTTGAAACGTACGGACAGTTAAAGTTCTTC.

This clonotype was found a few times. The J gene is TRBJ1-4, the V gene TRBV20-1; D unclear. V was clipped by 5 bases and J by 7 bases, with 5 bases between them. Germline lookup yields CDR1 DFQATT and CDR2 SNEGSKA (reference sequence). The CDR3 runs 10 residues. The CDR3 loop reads CSAAAEKLFF. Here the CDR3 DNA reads TGCAGTGCTGCGGCTGAAAAACTGTTTTTT.